The sequence of this T cell receptor beta chain was determined in a study of blood T cells in healthy people across ages. The study, taken as a whole, reports: Greater diversity and more naive CD4+ cells were seen in long-lived donors than in aged donors. The percentage of naive T cells correlated strongly with TCR beta diversity.

The CDR3 length is 16 residues. Germline-derived CDR1 and CDR2 are GTSNPN and SVGIG (reference sequence). The V and J ends lost 3 bases and 4 bases, in that order; junction bases with no gene match: 14. A second PCR, run for about 7 to 11 cycles, used a sample-barcoded 5' primer plus a J-beta primer mix. TCRdb reanalysed the 5' RACE reads using MiXCR and keeps one entry per CDR3 protein. There are 380,000 or so distinct CDR3 sequences in the sample; over 45% occur only once, and around 49% lies in the top ten. Concerning this clonotype: What it recognizes is unknown.

The origin of this receptor is a man in his 60s in good health. The chain has TRBV30 and TRBJ1-1; 7 nucleotides align to TRBD1. Sequences were obtained from blood. The CDR3 DNA reads as TGTGCCTGGAGCCTCGGAGGGGGCCGGGGAGTCACTGAAGCTTTCTTT. Protein sequence: CAWSLGGGRGVTEAFF.